The clone carrying this TCR beta chain was counted a single time. Its target is not known. CDR1 and CDR2 from the germline V gene are SGHTA and FQGNSA. Losses at the gene ends were 7 bases for V and 2 bases for J; bases not matched to a gene: 4. The CDR3 has 14 residues. The data were obtained in a study of glioma-infiltrating T cells after dendritic cell vaccination. Regarding the study as a whole: Only a small number of patients had complete blood and tumor samples.

Time point of the sample: after dendritic cell vaccination, including at tumor progression/relapse. None of the glioblastoma patients had an isocitrate dehydrogenase mutation. TCRdb keeps only in-frame clones here, not all; method: immunoSEQ multiplex PCR. The table records fewer than 95,000 clones, approximately 81% of them present only once. This material consisted of blood, taken after dendritic cell vaccination. The sequence derives from a human donor with glioblastoma. The chain recombines TRBV7-2 with TRBJ2-7, with TRBD2 matching over 11 bases. CDR3 sequence: CASTVAGGPYEQYF. The CDR3 DNA reads TGTGCCAGCACCGTAGCGGGGGGGCCCTACGAGCAGTACTTC.